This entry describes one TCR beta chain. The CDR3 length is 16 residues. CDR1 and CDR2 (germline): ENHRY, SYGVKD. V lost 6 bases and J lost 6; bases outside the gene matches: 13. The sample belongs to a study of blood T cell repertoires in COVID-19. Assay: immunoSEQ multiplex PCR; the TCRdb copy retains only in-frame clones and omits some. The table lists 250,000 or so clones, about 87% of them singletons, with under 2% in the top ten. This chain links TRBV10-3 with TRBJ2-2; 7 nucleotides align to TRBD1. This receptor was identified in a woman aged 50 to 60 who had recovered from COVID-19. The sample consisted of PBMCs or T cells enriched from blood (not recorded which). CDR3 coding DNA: TGTGCCATCAGACCTAAAAACCCCGACAGGGCCGGGGAGCTGTTTTTT. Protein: CAIRPKNPDRAGELFF.